This TCR beta chain is from a study of OX40 agonist ivuxolimab in advanced cancers. This CDR3 has 14 residues. Looked up from germline, CDR1 is SGHNT and CDR2 is YYREEE (reference sequence). V was pared by 6 bases and J by 4 bases, with 16 bases between. The repertoire was sequenced with immunoSEQ multiplex PCR; TCRdb's copy has only in-frame clones and lacks some. Of around 62,000 clones listed, 75% to 85% are singletons. The chain combines TRBV5-4 with TRBJ1-1, with D possibly TRBD1 on 5 matching bases. Sequenced here: CD4+ or CD8+ T cells sorted from blood, sampled in a trial of the OX40 agonist ivuxolimab. The source is an adult with an advanced solid tumor such as melanoma, head and neck, liver or kidney cancer. CDR3: CASTVAGGGTEAFF. DNA of the CDR3: TGTGCCAGCACCGTGGCGGGCGGGGGCACTGAAGCTTTCTTT. Full variable domain (missing parts from reference TRBV5-4 and TRBJ1-1): ETGVTQSPTHLIKTRGQQVTLRCSSQSGHNTVSWYQQALGQGPQFIFQYYREEENGRGNFPPRFSGLQFPNYSSELNVNALELDDSALYLCASTVAGGGTEAFFGQGTRLTVV.